This T cell receptor beta chain comes out of a study of control samples from healthy donors and cancer patients. TCRdb's copy holds only in-frame clones and misses some; the assay was immunoSEQ multiplex PCR. This table has 150,000 to 200,000 clones, about 86% appearing once. The CDR3 is 12 amino acids. Deletions cut 6 bases from V and 7 bases from J, with 9 bases between. CDR1 and CDR2 (germline): MDHEN, SYDVKM. The chain uses TRBV28 and TRBJ2-2, with D uncertain. The source material was blood. This TCR derives from a woman aged 30 to 39 in good health. The CDR3 sequence: CASRGWGGELFF. In DNA form, the CDR3 reads TGTGCCAGCAGGGGGTGGGGCGGGGAGCTGTTTTTT.